This is a list of T cell receptor beta chains from one sample in a study of shared T cell receptors in the human thymus. The table came from immunoSEQ multiplex PCR; TCRdb's copy has only in-frame clones and leaves some out. The profile shows 450,000 to 650,000 clones, approximately 80% of them singletons. The same sample was also studied in work on human thymus T cells.

The sequencing sample was made of thymocytes. All receptors come from a boy in the first two years of life with a congenital heart defect. Each CDR3 is given with its conserved first and last residue. Each record gives: J gene, D gene, clone size, V gene, CDR3 DNA, CDR3 protein. The D gene is left open where the match is weak. Some rows have no size entry. The others give once, few or many, or a class for an expanded clone.

j_gene: TRBJ2-1; d_gene: TRBD1; abundance: .; v_gene: TRBV14; CDR3nt: TGTGCCAGCAGCCATCCAGGACAGGCTTCCTACAATGAGCAGTTCTTC; CDR3aa: CASSHPGQASYNEQFF
j_gene: TRBJ2-3; d_gene: TRBD2; abundance: .; v_gene: TRBV5-4; CDR3nt: TGTGCCAGCAGCTCGGGGGGGGATAATACGCAGTATTTT; CDR3aa: CASSSGGDNTQYF
j_gene: TRBJ1-5; d_gene: .; abundance: few; v_gene: TRBV21-1; CDR3nt: TGTGCCAGCAGCAAAAACCCCGGGACAGGAAGAAATCAGCCCCAGCATTTT; CDR3aa: CASSKNPGTGRNQPQHF
j_gene: TRBJ2-3; d_gene: TRBD2; abundance: .; v_gene: TRBV29-1; CDR3nt: TGCAGCGTTGAATTCCAGTTCATTAGCGGGTTTAGCACAGATACGCAGTATTTT; CDR3aa: CSVEFQFISGFSTDTQYF
j_gene: TRBJ2-5; d_gene: TRBD1; abundance: few; v_gene: TRBV28; CDR3nt: TGTGCCAGCAGTTTATCCGGGACAGGGGGCGAGTGGCAAGAGACCCAGTACTTC; CDR3aa: CASSLSGTGGEWQETQYF
j_gene: TRBJ2-3; d_gene: TRBD2; abundance: .; v_gene: TRBV30; CDR3nt: TGTGCCTGGAGCCCGAGGCCACTAGCGGGAGCAGATACGCAGTATTTT; CDR3aa: CAWSPRPLAGADTQYF
j_gene: TRBJ2-1; d_gene: .; abundance: .; v_gene: TRBV2; CDR3nt: TGTGCCCCTCGCGGGCAGGCCGTTCGGGGTGAGCAGTTCTTC; CDR3aa: CAPRGQAVRGEQFF
j_gene: TRBJ1-1; d_gene: TRBD1; abundance: .; v_gene: TRBV6-6; CDR3nt: TGTGCCAGCAGACAGGGGATGAACACTGAAGCTTTCTTT; CDR3aa: CASRQGMNTEAFF
j_gene: TRBJ1-1; d_gene: .; abundance: .; v_gene: TRBV10-3; CDR3nt: TGTGCCATCAGCCAACAGGGCGCTAACACTGAGGCTTTCTTT; CDR3aa: CAISQQGANTEAFF
j_gene: TRBJ2-5; d_gene: TRBD1; abundance: .; v_gene: TRBV9; CDR3nt: TGTGCCAGCAGCCCTGGGACAGCCAAAGAGACCCAGTACTTC; CDR3aa: CASSPGTAKETQYF
j_gene: TRBJ1-3; d_gene: .; abundance: .; v_gene: TRBV30; CDR3nt: TGTGCCTGGAAGGGGGTCAGGGCGAACTCTGGAAACACCATATATTTT; CDR3aa: CAWKGVRANSGNTIYF
j_gene: TRBJ2-3; d_gene: TRBD2; abundance: .; v_gene: TRBV6-5; CDR3nt: TGTGCCAGCAGTTCTAGACTAGCGGGGAGGGCCAGAGGCGTGTATTTT; CDR3aa: CASSSRLAGRARGVYF
j_gene: TRBJ2-3; d_gene: .; abundance: .; v_gene: TRBV5-6; CDR3nt: TGTGCCAGCAGCCGGGGTGGTTCTGGCACAGATACGCAGTATTTT; CDR3aa: CASSRGGSGTDTQYF
j_gene: TRBJ1-5; d_gene: TRBD1; abundance: .; v_gene: TRBV7-9; CDR3nt: TGTGCCAGCAGTCATACAGGGGGCCCCAATCAGCCCCAGCATTTT; CDR3aa: CASSHTGGPNQPQHF
j_gene: TRBJ2-2; d_gene: TRBD2; abundance: few; v_gene: TRBV7-9; CDR3nt: TGTGCCAGCAAACCCCCCCCTCGTAGCGGGAGCACCGGGGAGCTGTTTTTT; CDR3aa: CASKPPPRSGSTGELFF
j_gene: TRBJ2-7; d_gene: .; abundance: .; v_gene: TRBV4-3; CDR3nt: TGCGCCAGCAGCCAAGGGAGCGGAGCCTCCTACGAGCAGTACTTC; CDR3aa: CASSQGSGASYEQYF
j_gene: TRBJ2-7; d_gene: .; abundance: .; v_gene: TRBV7-9; CDR3nt: TGTGCCAGCAGCCCCCAGGGGGGCGGGACGGGTTTGGAGCAGTACTTC; CDR3aa: CASSPQGGGTGLEQYF
j_gene: TRBJ2-1; d_gene: TRBD2; abundance: once; v_gene: TRBV4-2; CDR3nt: TGTGCCAGCAGCAGGGTAGCGGGAGACAATGAGCAGTTCTTC; CDR3aa: CASSRVAGDNEQFF
j_gene: TRBJ2-7; d_gene: TRBD2; abundance: .; v_gene: TRBV11-2; CDR3nt: TGTGCCAGCAGCTTCCCCCTAGCGGGAGGGAGCTCCTACGAGCAGTACTTC; CDR3aa: CASSFPLAGGSSYEQYF
j_gene: TRBJ2-1; d_gene: TRBD1; abundance: .; v_gene: TRBV2; CDR3nt: TGTGCCAGCAGCCCGGATCACGCACAGGGGGTCCATGAGCAGTTCTTC; CDR3aa: CASSPDHAQGVHEQFF
j_gene: TRBJ2-7; d_gene: .; abundance: .; v_gene: TRBV13; CDR3nt: TGTGCCAGCGCGGAGGGAGTCAACGAGCAGTACTTC; CDR3aa: CASAEGVNEQYF
j_gene: TRBJ2-2; d_gene: TRBD2; abundance: .; v_gene: TRBV25-1; CDR3nt: TGTGCCAGCAGGAGGGGTAGCGGGAGTTCAGGGGAGCTGTTTTTT; CDR3aa: CASRRGSGSSGELFF
j_gene: TRBJ1-2; d_gene: .; abundance: .; v_gene: TRBV19; CDR3nt: TGTGCCAGTAGTATAGGGTCCGTGGTCGGGGACTATGGCTACACCTTC; CDR3aa: CASSIGSVVGDYGYTF
j_gene: TRBJ2-3; d_gene: TRBD2; abundance: .; v_gene: TRBV13; CDR3nt: TGTGCCAGCAGCCAGGGACTAGCGGCCCGAGAAGCAGATACGCAGTATTTT; CDR3aa: CASSQGLAAREADTQYF
j_gene: TRBJ2-1; d_gene: TRBD2; abundance: .; v_gene: TRBV29-1; CDR3nt: TGCAGCGTCCGGACTAGCGGAAAGTACAATGAGCAGTTCTTC; CDR3aa: CSVRTSGKYNEQFF
j_gene: TRBJ1-5; d_gene: .; abundance: .; v_gene: TRBV7-2; CDR3nt: TGTGCCAGCAGCTTACGAGGAGGTGCGGAATATAGCAATCAGCCCCAGCATTTT; CDR3aa: CASSLRGGAEYSNQPQHF
j_gene: TRBJ2-7; d_gene: TRBD2; abundance: .; v_gene: TRBV7-9; CDR3nt: TGTGCCAGCAGCTCCACAAAACTAGCGGGGGTGAAAACCCCTACAGAGCAGTACTTC; CDR3aa: CASSSTKLAGVKTPTEQYF
j_gene: TRBJ2-6; d_gene: TRBD2; abundance: .; v_gene: TRBV6-4; CDR3nt: TGTGCCAGCAGTGACTCCCCCCTAGCGGGTGGCGCCTCTGGGGCCAACGTCCTGACTTTC; CDR3aa: CASSDSPLAGGASGANVLTF
j_gene: TRBJ2-1; d_gene: TRBD2; abundance: .; v_gene: TRBV28; CDR3nt: TGTGCCAGCAGTTCACTAGCGTACTCCTACAATGAGCAGTTCTTC; CDR3aa: CASSSLAYSYNEQFF
j_gene: TRBJ2-4; d_gene: TRBD1; abundance: .; v_gene: TRBV5-1; CDR3nt: TGCGCCAGCAGCTCGGGGACAGGGGGAGGAAACATTCAGTACTTC; CDR3aa: CASSSGTGGGNIQYF
j_gene: TRBJ2-1; d_gene: TRBD2; abundance: .; v_gene: TRBV5-4; CDR3nt: TGTGCCAGCAGCTTGGTGGGGAGGGCCTACAATGAGCAGTTCTTC; CDR3aa: CASSLVGRAYNEQFF
j_gene: TRBJ1-4; d_gene: .; abundance: .; v_gene: TRBV25-1; CDR3nt: TGTGCCAGCAGTGGACCACAGCGGGCGCTGGAAAAACTGTTTTTT; CDR3aa: CASSGPQRALEKLFF
j_gene: TRBJ1-2; d_gene: .; abundance: .; v_gene: TRBV30; CDR3nt: TGTGCCTGGCAGGGTGGCCCCCTTAACTATGGCTACACCTTC; CDR3aa: CAWQGGPLNYGYTF
j_gene: TRBJ2-7; d_gene: .; abundance: .; v_gene: TRBV5-8; CDR3nt: TGTGCCAGCAGCTTGACTAGTGCGTTTGAGCAGTACTTC; CDR3aa: CASSLTSAFEQYF
j_gene: TRBJ2-7; d_gene: TRBD2; abundance: few; v_gene: TRBV28; CDR3nt: TGTGCCAGCAGCTCCGGGACTAGCGGAACCTACGAGCAGTACTTC; CDR3aa: CASSSGTSGTYEQYF
j_gene: TRBJ1-4; d_gene: TRBD1; abundance: .; v_gene: TRBV15; CDR3nt: TGTGCCACCAGCAGAGCTGACAGGGGGCGCGGTAGGAGGTCTGATGAAAAACTGTTTTTT; CDR3aa: CATSRADRGRGRRSDEKLFF
j_gene: TRBJ2-1; d_gene: .; abundance: .; v_gene: TRBV9; CDR3nt: TGTGCCAGCAGCGTCATCAATGAGCAGTTCTTC; CDR3aa: CASSVINEQFF
j_gene: TRBJ1-2; d_gene: .; abundance: .; v_gene: TRBV28; CDR3nt: TGTGCCGTTACCTCGGACAGAGACTATGGCTACACCTTC; CDR3aa: CAVTSDRDYGYTF
j_gene: TRBJ2-3; d_gene: TRBD2; abundance: .; v_gene: TRBV4-1; CDR3nt: TGCGCCAGCAGCCAAGATGGCACTAGCGGGAGGGCACCGACTAGCACAGATACGCAGTATTTT; CDR3aa: CASSQDGTSGRAPTSTDTQYF